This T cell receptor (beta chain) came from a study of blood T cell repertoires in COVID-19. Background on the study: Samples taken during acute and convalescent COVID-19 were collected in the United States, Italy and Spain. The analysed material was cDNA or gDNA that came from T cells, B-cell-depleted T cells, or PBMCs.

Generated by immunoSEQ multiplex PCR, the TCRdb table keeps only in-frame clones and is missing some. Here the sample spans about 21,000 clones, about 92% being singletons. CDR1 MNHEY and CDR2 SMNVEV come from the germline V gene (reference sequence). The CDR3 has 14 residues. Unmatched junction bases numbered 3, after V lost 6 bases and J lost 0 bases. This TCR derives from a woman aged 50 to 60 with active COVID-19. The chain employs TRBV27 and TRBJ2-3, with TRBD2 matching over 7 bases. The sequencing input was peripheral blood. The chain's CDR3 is CASRGAGSTDTQYF. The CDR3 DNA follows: TGTGCCAGCAGAGGAGCGGGAAGCACAGATACGCAGTATTTT.